These 12 T cell receptor beta chains were all obtained from the same sample, sequenced in a study of blood T cell repertoires in COVID-19. Generated by immunoSEQ multiplex PCR, the TCRdb table keeps only in-frame clones and is missing some. The table lists about 170,000 clones, less than 90% of them singletons. The sequencing sample was made of PBMCs or T cells enriched from blood (not recorded which). These receptors were taken from a woman aged 45-65 years who had recovered from COVID-19.

V and J are TRBV9 and TRBJ2-3; the match to TRBD2 covers 7 bases. This CDR3 is built from 14 residues. The J segment lost 3 bases and the V segment lost 0 bases, leaving 1 base of the junction unmatched. Germline lookup yields CDR1 SGDLS and CDR2 YYNGEE. The CDR3 here is CASSVAGRTDTQYF. DNA of the CDR3: TGTGCCAGCAGCGTAGCCGGGAGGACAGATACGCAGTATTTT.

The gene calls are TRBV9 and TRBJ1-3; 8 bases fit TRBD1. The trim removed 3 bases at V and 0 bases at J, leaving 5 bases unmatched. The CDR3 is made up of 16 amino acids. Germline-derived CDR1 and CDR2 are SGDLS and YYNGEE. The chain's CDR3 is CASSEGTGHSGNTIYF. The CDR3 DNA reads TGTGCCAGCAGCGAAGGGACAGGACACTCTGGAAACACCATATATTTT.

In its sample, this clone was seen a few times. The CDR3 loop reads CASWGGVHGYTF. The CDR3 DNA sequence: TGTGCCAGCTGGGGGGGAGTACATGGCTACACCTTC. This chain uses TRBV6-5 with TRBJ1-2, with a possible D match to TRBD1 (5 bases). The germline CDR1 and CDR2 sequences are MNHEY and SVGAGI. V shed 8 bases and J shed 6 bases, with 13 bases lying between them. CDR3 size: 12 residues.

The chain employs TRBV10-3 and TRBJ1-5; D possibly corresponds to TRBD1 (5 bases). Trimming removed 3 bases at V and 3 bases at J, with 12 bases between. This CDR3 has 15 residues. CDR1 is ENHRY, CDR2 SYGVKD, per germline. The CDR3: CAISEGGGTNQPQHF. The CDR3 DNA sequence: TGTGCCATCAGTGAAGGCGGGGGGACCAATCAGCCCCAGCATTTT.

The count of this clone is one. The V call is TRBV7-2, the J call TRBJ1-3; D remains ambiguous. The germline CDR1 and CDR2 sequences are SGHTA and FQGNSA. V shed 4 bases and J shed 2 bases, with 6 bases lying between them. This CDR3 region has 13 residues. The CDR3 spells CASSSDAGNTIYF. CDR3 bases: TGTGCCAGCAGCTCAGATGCTGGAAACACCATATATTTT.

This clone appeared a single time. The J gene is TRBJ2-3, the V gene TRBV5-1; 9 bases are shared with TRBD1. Germline assignment: CDR1 SGHRS and CDR2 YFSETQ. CDR3 length: 12 amino acids. Trimming cost V 2 bases and J 13 bases; bases outside gene matches: 5. In nucleotides, the CDR3 is TGCGCCAGCAGCTTTGTCCGGGACAGGGAGTATTTT. Translating gives CASSFVRDREYF.

The chain employs TRBV7-6 and TRBJ2-5; 9 nucleotides line up with TRBD1. This CDR3 is 16 amino acids long. The V and J ends lost 5 bases and 0 bases, in that order; junction bases with no gene match: 7. Germline V gives CDR1 SGHVS, CDR2 FNYEAQ. The CDR3 DNA reads as TGTGCCAGCAGCAGGGGGACAGGGACGAACCAAGAGACCCAGTACTTC. Protein sequence: CASSRGTGTNQETQYF. Using reference TRBV7-6 and TRBJ2-5 for the parts outside the CDR3, the full variable domain is GAGVSQSPRYKVTKRGQDVALRCDPISGHVSLYWYRQALGQGPEFLTYFNYEAQQDKSGLPNDRFSAERPEGSISTLTIQRTEQRDSAMYRCASSRGTGTNQETQYFGPGTRLLVL.

The chain employs TRBV11-2 and TRBJ1-1, with TRBD1 matching 9 bases. J was trimmed by 3 bases and V by 3 bases; bases with no gene match: 2. Germline V CDR1 and CDR2: SGHAT, FQNNGV. The length of the CDR3 is 14 residues. In nucleotides, the CDR3 is TGTGCCAGCAGCTTCACAGGGGGCGACACTGAAGCTTTCTTT. Its translation: CASSFTGGDTEAFF. The whole variable domain, filled in from reference TRBV11-2 and TRBJ1-1, reads EAGVAQSPRYKIIEKRQSVAFWCNPISGHATLYWYQQILGQGPKLLIQFQNNGVVDDSQLPKDRFSAERLKGVDSTLKIQPAKLEDSAVYLCASSFTGGDTEAFFGQGTRLTVV.

This clone was recorded only once. The chain carries TRBV6-5 and TRBJ1-1; D unresolved. Germline CDR1 MNHEY, CDR2 SVGAGI. Trimming left V 2 bases short and J 4 bases short, with 8 bases between. CDR3 length: 13 residues. CDR3 sequence: CASSYPGSTEAFF. Here the CDR3 DNA reads TGTGCCAGCAGTTACCCCGGGAGCACTGAAGCTTTCTTT.

The chain recombines TRBV4-1 with TRBJ2-3; no clear D gene. Trimming cost V 1 base and J 2 bases, with 10 bases left between them. The CDR3 has 15 amino acids. CDR1 is MGHRA, CDR2 YSYEKL, per germline. The CDR3 nucleotides read TGCGCCAGCAGCCAAGTTGGGCTTTCCACAGATACGCAGTATTTT. This translates into CASSQVGLSTDTQYF.

The V and J genes are TRBV7-3 and TRBJ1-2, with a possible D match to TRBD1 (6 bases). With 0 bases removed from V and 8 bases from J, the gap between germline ends came to 13 bases. CDR1 and CDR2 (germline): SGHTA, FQGTGA. The CDR3 covers 14 residues. The DNA for the CDR3 is TGTGCCAGCAGCTTAACGGGGGCAGGGGACGGCTACACCTTC. This codes for CASSLTGAGDGYTF.

The rearrangement links TRBV7-9 to TRBJ2-1; 7 positions match TRBD1. With V trimmed by 6 bases and J by 6 bases, 2 bases remained unmatched. CDR3 length: 12 residues. The V gene's germline CDR1 is SEHNR and CDR2 FQNEAQ (reference sequence). CDR3 protein: CASSDRVNEQFF. The CDR3 bases are TGTGCCAGCAGTGACAGGGTCAATGAGCAGTTCTTC.